The TCR beta chain under discussion was sequenced for a study of T cells after yellow fever vaccination. Study-level information: The SMART-Seq v4 Ultra Low Input method served to prepare the low-cell-number fractions. Overall study results and limits: Shared CD4/CD8 clonotypes were a small share, likely from convergent recombination. Subsequent to the booster, the majority of primary-vaccination clones reappeared (96% CD4, around 85% CD8).

A note on this clonotype: The antigen remains unidentified.

This CDR3 has 11 amino acids. V dropped 1 base and J dropped 12 bases, with 10 bases sitting between them. Germline values: CDR1 SQVTM, CDR2 ANQGSEA. As TCR cDNA was made by 5'RACE template switching, a universal primer site and UMIs were added. TCRdb analysed the 5' RACE reads with MiXCR anew, one entry per CDR3 protein. The repertoire has about 340,000 distinct CDR3 sequences, 8.7% of them found once; the top ten carry about a sixth. The chain has TRBV29-1 and TRBJ2-1; no clear D gene. This TCR derives from a man younger than 35 who received the YFV17D yellow fever vaccine. This specimen was PBMCs, taken on the day of the first yellow fever vaccination. CDR3 protein: CSVEVGVWQFF. The CDR3 DNA reads as TGCAGCGTTGAAGTAGGTGTCTGGCAGTTCTTC.